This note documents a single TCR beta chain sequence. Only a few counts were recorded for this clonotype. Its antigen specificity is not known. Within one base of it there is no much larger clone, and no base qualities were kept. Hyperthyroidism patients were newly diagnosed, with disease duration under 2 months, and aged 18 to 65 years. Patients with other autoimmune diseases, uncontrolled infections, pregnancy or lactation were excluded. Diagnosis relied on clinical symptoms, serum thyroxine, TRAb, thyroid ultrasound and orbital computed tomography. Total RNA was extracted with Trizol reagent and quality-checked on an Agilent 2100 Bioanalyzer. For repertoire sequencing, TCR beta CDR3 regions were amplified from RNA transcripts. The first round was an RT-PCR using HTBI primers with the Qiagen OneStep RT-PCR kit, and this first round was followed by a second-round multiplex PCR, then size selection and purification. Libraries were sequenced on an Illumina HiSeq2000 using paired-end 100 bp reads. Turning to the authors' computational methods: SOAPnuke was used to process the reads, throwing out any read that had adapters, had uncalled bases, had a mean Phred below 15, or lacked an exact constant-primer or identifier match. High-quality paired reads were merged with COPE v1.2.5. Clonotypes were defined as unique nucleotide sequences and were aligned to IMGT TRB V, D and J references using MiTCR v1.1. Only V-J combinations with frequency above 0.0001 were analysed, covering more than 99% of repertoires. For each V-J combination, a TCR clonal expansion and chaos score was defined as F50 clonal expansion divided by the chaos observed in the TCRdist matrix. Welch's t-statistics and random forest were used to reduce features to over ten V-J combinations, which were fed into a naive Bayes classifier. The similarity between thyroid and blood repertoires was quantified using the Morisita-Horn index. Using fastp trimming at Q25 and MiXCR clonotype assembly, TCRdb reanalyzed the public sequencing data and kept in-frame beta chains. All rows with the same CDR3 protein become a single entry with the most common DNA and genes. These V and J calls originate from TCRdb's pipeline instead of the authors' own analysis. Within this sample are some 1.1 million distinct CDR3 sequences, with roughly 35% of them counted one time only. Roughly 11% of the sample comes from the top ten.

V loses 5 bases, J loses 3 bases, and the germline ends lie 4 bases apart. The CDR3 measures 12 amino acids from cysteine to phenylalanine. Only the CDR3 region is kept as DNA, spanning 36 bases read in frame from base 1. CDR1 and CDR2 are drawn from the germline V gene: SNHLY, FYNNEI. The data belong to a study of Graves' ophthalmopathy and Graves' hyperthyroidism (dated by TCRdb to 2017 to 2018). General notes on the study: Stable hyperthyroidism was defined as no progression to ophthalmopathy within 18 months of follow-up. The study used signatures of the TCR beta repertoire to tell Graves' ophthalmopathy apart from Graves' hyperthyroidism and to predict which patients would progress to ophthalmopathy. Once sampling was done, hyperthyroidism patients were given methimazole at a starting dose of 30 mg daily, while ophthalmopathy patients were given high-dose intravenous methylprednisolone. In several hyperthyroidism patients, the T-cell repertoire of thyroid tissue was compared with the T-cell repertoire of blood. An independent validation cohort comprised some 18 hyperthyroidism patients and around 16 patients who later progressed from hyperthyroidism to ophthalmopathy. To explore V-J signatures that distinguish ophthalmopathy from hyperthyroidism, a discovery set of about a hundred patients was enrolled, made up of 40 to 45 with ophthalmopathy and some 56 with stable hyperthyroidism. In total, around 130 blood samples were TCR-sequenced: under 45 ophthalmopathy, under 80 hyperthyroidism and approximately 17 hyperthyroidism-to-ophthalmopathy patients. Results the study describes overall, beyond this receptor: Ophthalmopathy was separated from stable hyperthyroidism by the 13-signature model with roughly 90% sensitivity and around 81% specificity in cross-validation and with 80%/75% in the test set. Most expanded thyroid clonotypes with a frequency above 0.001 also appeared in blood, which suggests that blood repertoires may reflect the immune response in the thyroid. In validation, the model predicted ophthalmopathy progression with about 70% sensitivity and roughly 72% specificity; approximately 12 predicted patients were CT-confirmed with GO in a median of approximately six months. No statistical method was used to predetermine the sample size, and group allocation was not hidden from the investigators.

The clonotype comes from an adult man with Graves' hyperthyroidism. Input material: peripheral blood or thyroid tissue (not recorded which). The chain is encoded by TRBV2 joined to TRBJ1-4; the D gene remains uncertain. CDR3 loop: CASSFANEKLFF. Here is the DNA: TGTGCCAGCAGTTTTGCTAATGAAAAACTGTTTTTT.